Each of the 18 T cell receptor beta chains below was sequenced from the same sample in a study of blood T cell repertoires in COVID-19. Only in-frame clones appear in the TCRdb table, and some are missing; sequencing was by immunoSEQ multiplex PCR. The table includes over 120,000 clones, approximately 89% detected once. The sample taken for sequencing was peripheral blood. These receptors were taken from a human donor in a cohort sampled during active COVID-19.

The genes are TRBV10-1 and TRBJ1-2; D possibly corresponds to TRBD1 (5 bases). Germline V lookup: CDR1 WNHNN, CDR2 SYGVQD (reference sequence). The length of the CDR3 is 10 residues. V was shortened by 10 bases and J by 6 bases, with 9 bases between the two germline ends. The CDR3 is CATTRDGYTF. The DNA for the CDR3 is TGCGCCACTACCAGGGATGGCTACACCTTC.

This rearrangement joins TRBV6-2 or TRBV6-3 to TRBJ1-2; tentative D call: TRBD1 (5 bases). V shed 6 bases and J shed 7 bases, with 24 bases lying between them. Per germline, CDR1 MNHEY and CDR2 SVGEGT. The CDR3 sequence is 16 residues long. The CDR3 loop is CASSLLEGISGGGYTF. DNA for the CDR3: TGTGCCAGCAGCCTACTCGAAGGTATCTCCGGGGGTGGCTACACCTTC.

This chain joins TRBV5-6 and TRBJ2-3; 9 bases line up with TRBD2. The CDR3 contains 15 residues. CDR1 and CDR2 from the germline V gene are SGHDT and YYEEEE. After removal of 5 bases from V and 5 bases from J, the junction contained 9 bases not matched to a gene. Written as DNA, the CDR3 is TGTGCCAGCAGTCCAGGTGGACTAGCGAGAGATACGCAGTATTTT. Protein product: CASSPGGLARDTQYF.

The V gene is TRBV5-4, the J gene TRBJ1-3, with 10 bases lining up with TRBD1. The CDR3 consists of 16 residues. The germline gives CDR1 SGHNT, CDR2 YYREEE (reference sequence). With 0 bases clipped from V and 4 bases from J, the junction kept 4 bases outside the gene matches. Written as DNA, the CDR3 is TGTGCCAGCAGCTTGGGACAGGGGGCTAGGGGAAACACCATATATTTT. Translation: CASSLGQGARGNTIYF.

The rearrangement joins TRBV18 to TRBJ2-1, with 11 bases fitting TRBD2. Germline CDR1 KGHSH, CDR2 LQKENI. This CDR3 is 16 amino acids long. The junction had 5 bases not matched to a gene; V was cut back by 3 bases and J by 4 bases. CDR3 DNA: TGTGCCAGCTCACCCCTTAGCGGGGGGGCATACAATGAGCAGTTCTTC. It translates to CASSPLSGGAYNEQFF.

This clone was seen once. The rearrangement uses TRBV6-5 and TRBJ1-5; 7 bases fit TRBD1. Germline CDR1 and CDR2: MNHEY and SVGAGI. The ends lost 7 bases at V and 2 bases at J; junction bases unmatched: 5. The CDR3 is 14 amino acids. CDR3 amino acids: CASTIDRGNQPQHF. The CDR3 DNA sequence: TGTGCCAGCACTATAGACAGGGGCAATCAGCCCCAGCATTTT.

J is TRBJ2-7 and V is TRBV19; no definite D call. The V and J ends lost 6 bases and 0 bases respectively, with 15 bases between them. This CDR3 is built from 15 residues. The V gene's germline CDR1 is LNHDA and CDR2 SQIVND (reference sequence). The CDR3, as DNA: TGTGCCAGTAGAGACAAGGTCCGACCCTCCTACGAGCAGTACTTC. Translating gives CASRDKVRPSYEQYF.

This clone was observed once. V usage is TRBV6-6 and J usage is TRBJ1-4; 7 nucleotides align to TRBD1. The germline CDR1 and CDR2 sequences are MNHNY and SVGAGI (reference sequence). The CDR3 is 15 residues long. Unmatched junction bases numbered 3, after V lost 1 base and J lost 4 bases. CDR3 bases: TGTGCCAGCAGTTACTACCGGGACAGTAATGAAAAACTGTTTTTT. Translation gives CASSYYRDSNEKLFF.

The rearrangement joins TRBV6-2 or TRBV6-3 to TRBJ2-7; no clear D. From germline, CDR1 is MNHEY and CDR2 SVGEGT. The CDR3 is 11 residues long. Deletions cut 6 bases from V and 3 bases from J, with 6 bases between. This CDR3 is CASSVSYEQYF. Written as DNA, the CDR3 is TGTGCCAGCAGCGTGAGCTACGAGCAGTACTTC.

The V gene is TRBV9, the J gene TRBJ2-7, with D possibly TRBD1 on 7 matching bases. The germline gives CDR1 SGDLS, CDR2 YYNGEE. The CDR3 contains 16 residues. Trimming left V 2 bases short and J 4 bases short, with 19 bases between. CDR3 DNA: TGTGCCAGCAGCGTGGGGGGTGGGACAGTCCCTTACGAGCAGTACTTC. The encoded protein is CASSVGGGTVPYEQYF.

The V call is TRBV7-8, the J call TRBJ2-5, with TRBD2 matching over 8 bases. With 2 bases clipped from V and 3 bases from J, the junction kept 8 bases outside the gene matches. Germline V gene sequence: CDR1 SGHVS, CDR2 FQNEAQ. The CDR3 length is 16 residues. CDR3 coding DNA: TGTGCCAGCAGCTTACCGGCCGGGGGGGCCGAAGAGACCCAGTACTTC. Its protein is CASSLPAGGAEETQYF.

This clone was seen only a few times. The chain has TRBV3-1 (or the pseudogene TRBV3-2) and TRBJ1-6; D is unclear. V was shortened by 1 base and J by 6 bases, with 10 bases between the two germline ends. Germline V gene sequence: CDR1 LGHDT, CDR2 YNNKEL (reference sequence). The CDR3 runs to 15 residues. The CDR3 DNA follows: TGTGCCAGCAGCCAAGGGGCACACTTTAATTCACCCCTCCACTTT. Its protein product is CASSQGAHFNSPLHF.

The gene calls are TRBV4-2 and TRBJ2-7; 8 bases are a match to TRBD2. CDR1 and CDR2 from the germline V gene are LGHNA and YNFKEQ. V shed 0 bases and J 3 bases; nucleotides not matched to a gene: 4. This CDR3 contains 15 residues. The CDR3 loop reads CASSQERGGIYEQYF. The DNA of the CDR3 is TGTGCCAGCAGCCAAGAGCGCGGGGGGATCTACGAGCAGTACTTC.

V usage is TRBV27 and J usage is TRBJ2-2; TRBD1 matches at 8 bases. The CDR3 runs 14 residues. CDR1 and CDR2 (germline): MNHEY, SMNVEV (reference sequence). The junction had 6 bases not matched to a gene; V was cut back by 2 bases and J by 10 bases. The CDR3 DNA sequence: TGTGCCAGCAGTTTAGGACAGGGTGGCGTGGAGCTGTTTTTT. Its protein is CASSLGQGGVELFF.

This chain links TRBV3-1 (or the pseudogene TRBV3-2) with TRBJ1-5; D gene ambiguous. CDR1 LGHDT and CDR2 YNNKEL come from the germline V gene (reference sequence). CDR3 length equals 13 residues. Between the trimmed V and J ends, which lost 0 bases and 7 bases, there was a span of 7 bases. The CDR3 bases are TGTGCCAGCAGCCAAGATCGGGAGCAGCCCCAGCATTTT. Residues: CASSQDREQPQHF.

This clone was seen just once. V is TRBV5-1 and J is TRBJ2-1, with 8 bases that match TRBD1. Germline lookup yields CDR1 SGHRS and CDR2 YFSETQ. Trimming at V came to 4 bases and at J to 4 bases, leaving 4 bases not matched to a gene. This CDR3 spans 14 amino acids. The CDR3 DNA sequence: TGCGCCAGCAGCACTGGGACAGGATACAATGAGCAGTTCTTC. It codes for CASSTGTGYNEQFF.

This chain links TRBV7-2 with TRBJ1-1, with 9 bases that match TRBD1. The germline V gene encodes CDR1 SGHTA and CDR2 FQGNSA. This CDR3 comprises 14 residues. V trimming: 7 bases; J trimming: 0 bases; junction bases outside the gene matches: 3. The DNA for the CDR3 is TGTGCCAGCACCCGGGACAGGGTGAACACTGAAGCTTTCTTT. It encodes CASTRDRVNTEAFF. The entire variable domain, with the rest obtained from reference TRBV7-2 and TRBJ1-1, is as follows: GAGVSQSPSNKVTEKGKDVELRCDPISGHTALYWYRQSLGQGLEFLIYFQGNSAPDKSGLPSDRFSAERTGGSVSTLTIQRTQQEDSAVYLCASTRDRVNTEAFFGQGTRLTVV.

The chain has TRBV5-1 and TRBJ2-1, with 9 bases fitting TRBD1. Trimming cost V 3 bases and J 4 bases; bases outside gene matches: 8. Germline CDR1 reads SGHRS; CDR2 reads YFSETQ. This CDR3 spans 16 amino acids. Here the CDR3 reads CASSSRGTGLYNEQFF. For the CDR3, the DNA is TGCGCCAGCAGCTCGCGGGGGACAGGGCTATACAATGAGCAGTTCTTC. Full variable domain (rest looked up from reference TRBV5-1 and TRBJ2-1): KAGVTQTPRYLIKTRGQQVTLSCSPISGHRSVSWYQQTPGQGLQFLFEYFSETQRNKGNFPGRFSGRQFSNSRSEMNVSTLELGDSALYLCASSSRGTGLYNEQFFGPGTRLTVL.